This is a list of T cell receptor beta chains from one sample in a study of blood T cell repertoires in COVID-19. The assay was immunoSEQ multiplex PCR, and TCRdb's table has in-frame clones only and misses some. The sample records fewer than 250,000 clones, around 84% being singletons. Sequencing was done on a sample of peripheral blood. Receptors originate from a woman at least 80 years old with COVID-19, enrolled during active disease. Each CDR3 is given with its conserved first and last residue. The D gene is left open where the match is weak. For some rows the clone size is stated as once, few or many, or as a class when expanded; others skip it.

D	size	J	V	length	CDR3	DNA
NA	NA	TRBJ2-1	TRBV19	15	CASSIDGVSYNEQFF	TGTGCCAGTAGTATAGATGGAGTCTCCTACAATGAGCAGTTCTTC
TRBD2	NA	TRBJ2-6	TRBV7-2	15	CASSFGGAGANVLTF	TGTGCCAGCAGCTTTGGGGGGGCTGGGGCCAACGTCCTGACTTTC
TRBD1	NA	TRBJ2-2	TRBV2	14	CASSETGGTGELFF	TGTGCCAGCAGTGAAACAGGGGGGACCGGGGAGCTGTTTTTT
NA	NA	TRBJ2-1	TRBV7-9	17	CASSLVGDQSSYNEQFF	TGTGCCAGCAGCTTAGTGGGCGACCAGAGCTCCTACAATGAGCAGTTCTTC
TRBD1	NA	TRBJ1-3	TRBV7-8	14	CASSFGTAGNTIYF	TGTGCCAGCAGCTTTGGGACAGCAGGAAACACCATATATTTT
NA	NA	TRBJ1-3	TRBV11-3	15	CASSLKGGTGNTIYF	TGTGCCAGCAGCTTAAAAGGGGGAACTGGAAACACCATATATTTT
TRBD1	NA	TRBJ2-7	TRBV27	18	CASSLAAIDRGLLYEQYF	TGTGCCAGCAGTTTAGCAGCTATAGATAGGGGGCTATTATACGAGCAGTACTTC
NA	NA	TRBJ2-3	TRBV10-1	16	CASSAPGYGSTDTQYF	TGCGCCAGCAGTGCCCCGGGGTATGGGAGCACAGATACGCAGTATTTT
NA	few	TRBJ1-1	TRBV5-1	14	CASSPSTGLTEAFF	TGCGCCAGCAGTCCATCGACAGGACTCACTGAAGCTTTCTTT
NA	NA	TRBJ1-1	TRBV18	14	CASSPGGGNTEAFF	TGTGCCAGCTCCCCCGGGGGGGGGAACACTGAAGCTTTCTTT
NA	NA	TRBJ2-3	TRBV6-2/TRBV6-3	13	CASSYSMSDTQYF	TGTGCCAGCAGTTACTCGATGAGTGATACGCAGTATTTT
NA	NA	TRBJ2-2	TRBV11-3	17	CASSPSRTGSNTGELFF	TGTGCCAGCAGCCCGAGCCGCACAGGATCGAACACCGGGGAGCTGTTTTTT
TRBD1	NA	TRBJ1-6	TRBV5-6	19	CASSPWFSTGFGYNSPLHF	TGTGCCAGCAGCCCTTGGTTTTCGACAGGGTTCGGCTATAATTCACCCCTCCACTTT
NA	few	TRBJ2-7	TRBV7-9	15	CASSLEAGISYEQYF	TGTGCCAGCAGCTTAGAGGCAGGGATATCCTACGAGCAGTACTTC
NA	NA	TRBJ1-4	TRBV27	15	CASRLVKAGDEKLFF	TGTGCCAGCCGTCTTGTAAAGGCAGGGGATGAAAAACTGTTTTTT
TRBD2	NA	TRBJ2-3	TRBV18	17	CASSPRQRGGNTDTQYF	TGTGCCAGCTCACCACGACAGCGGGGGGGCAACACAGATACGCAGTATTTT
NA	NA	TRBJ1-1	TRBV6-4	13	CASSGGGATEAFF	TGTGCCAGCAGTGGGGGGGGTGCCACTGAAGCTTTCTTT
TRBD1	NA	TRBJ1-6	TRBV10-3	15	CAIRAATGLRSPLHF	TGTGCCATCAGAGCGGCGACAGGGTTGAGATCACCCCTCCACTTT
NA	NA	TRBJ2-7	TRBV5-1	14	CASVRNIPLWEQYF	TGCGCCAGCGTGAGGAACATACCCCTGTGGGAGCAGTACTTC
NA	once	TRBJ1-1	TRBV3-1/TRBV3-2	14	CASSPIGGNTEAFF	TGTGCCAGCAGCCCAATCGGGGGAAACACTGAAGCTTTCTTT
NA	NA	TRBJ1-1	TRBV27	16	CASSLEFRDRNTEAFF	TGTGCCAGCAGTTTAGAGTTCCGAGACAGAAACACTGAAGCTTTCTTT
TRBD1	NA	TRBJ1-4	TRBV4-3	17	CASSQDRTGTTNEKLFF	TGCGCCAGCAGCCAAGATAGGACAGGAACAACTAATGAAAAACTGTTTTTT
TRBD1	NA	TRBJ2-7	TRBV6-5	14	CASSYPRQGAEQYF	TGTGCCAGCAGTTACCCTCGACAGGGAGCGGAGCAGTACTTC
NA	NA	TRBJ1-1	TRBV28	12	CASSLGSGEAFF	TGTGCCAGCAGTTTAGGGTCAGGTGAAGCTTTCTTT
TRBD1	few	TRBJ1-6	TRBV10-3	17	CAISDSRPGQYNSPLHF	TGTGCCATCAGCGATTCTAGACCGGGACAGTATAATTCACCCCTCCACTTT
TRBD1	NA	TRBJ1-6	TRBV18	15	CASSAYRGPDSPLHF	TGTGCCAGCTCAGCCTACAGGGGGCCGGATTCACCCCTCCACTTT
TRBD2	NA	TRBJ2-1	TRBV5-1	15	CASSHLAAPYNEQFF	TGCGCCAGCAGTCACCTAGCGGCGCCCTACAATGAGCAGTTCTTC
NA	NA	TRBJ1-2	TRBV18	16	CASSPSYGLSFYGYTF	TGTGCCAGCTCACCCTCTTATGGACTGAGCTTTTATGGCTACACCTTC
NA	few	TRBJ1-1	TRBV27	14	CASSLLGGTTEAFF	TGTGCCAGCAGTTTATTGGGGGGAACGACTGAAGCTTTCTTT
NA	NA	TRBJ1-2	TRBV7-2	14	CASSLGPGNYGYTF	TGTGCCAGCAGCTTAGGCCCCGGGAACTATGGCTACACCTTC
TRBD1	NA	TRBJ1-1	TRBV3-1/TRBV3-2	13	CASSFRGRAEAFF	TGTGCCAGCAGCTTCAGGGGGCGAGCTGAAGCTTTCTTT